The sequence of this T cell receptor (beta chain) was determined in a study of blood T cell repertoires in COVID-19. Study summary: Specimens from acute and convalescent COVID-19 originated in the United States, Italy and Spain.

In the original workflow: Estimation of nucleated cell counts relied on the amplification of reference gene primers. Repertoires were generated with immunoSEQ multiplex PCR, while TCRdb's copy carries only in-frame clones and drops some. V and J calls and clone size are those listed in that table; D and trimming were worked out from the DNA. The sample contains 150,000 to 200,000 clones, over 90% of which appear only once. The CDR3 runs to 15 residues. The germline V gene has CDR1 SGDLS and CDR2 YYNGEE. J was trimmed by 2 bases and V by 1 base; bases with no gene match: 3. This TCR came from a woman in her sixties or seventies with COVID-19, enrolled during active disease. Input material: peripheral blood. The chain carries TRBV9 and TRBJ2-5; 9 bases agree with TRBD2. As DNA, the CDR3 is TGTGCCAGCAGCGTACTGGCGGGGGGGCAAGAGACCCAGTACTTC. Encoded protein: CASSVLAGGQETQYF.